The TCR beta chain under discussion was sequenced for a study of T cells in Graves' hyperthyroidism and ophthalmopathy. Amplified TCR beta CDR3 regions derived from RNA transcripts. Carried out on the TCR CDR3, a first-round RT-PCR used the HTBI primer set. TCRdb reanalysed the multiplex PCR reads using MiXCR and keeps one entry per CDR3 protein. The profile shows fewer than 400,000 distinct CDR3 sequences, over 15% of them singletons. The ends were cut back, 4 bases at V and 7 bases at J, with 10 bases in the middle. This CDR3 has 12 residues. CDR1 and CDR2 (germline): SGHTA, FQGNSA. Every diagnosis used clinical symptoms, serum thyroxine and TRAb, thyroid ultrasound and orbital computed tomography. This clonotype was seen at least ten times.

V gene TRBV7-2 combines with J gene TRBJ2-5; D not certain. Sequenced material: blood. This sequence originates from a man aged 30-40 years with Graves' hyperthyroidism. Written as DNA, the CDR3 is TGTGCCAGCAGCTACTTGGCCGGGACCCAGTACTTC. Protein sequence: CASSYLAGTQYF.